Each of the 30 T cell receptor beta chains below was sequenced from the same sample in a study of blood T cells in healthy people across ages. Using a J-beta primer mix together with a sample-barcoded 5' primer, a second PCR was run for about 7 to 12 cycles. TCRdb independently ran MiXCR on the 5' RACE reads; one entry per CDR3 protein. The sample has some 880,000 distinct CDR3 sequences, roughly 35% seen once. Sequencing was performed on blood. These receptors came from a man aged 18 to 35 in good health.

The sample holds a few counts of this clonotype. This sequence joins TRBV29-1 and TRBJ2-1; TRBD1 matches 7 bases. V gave up 3 bases and J gave up 4 bases; unmatched junction bases: 6. The CDR3 is made up of 14 amino acids. Germline V gene data show CDR1 as SQVTM and CDR2 as ANQGSEA. The CDR3, as DNA: TGCAGCGTTGAGGGGACACAGGGGTACAATGAGCAGTTCTTC. Its protein product is CSVEGTQGYNEQFF.

This clonotype was seen only a few times. CDR3 bases: TGTGCCAGCAGCTTACCCGGGACAGGGCGTAGGTGGGTCCAGTACTTC. Its translation: CASSLPGTGRRWVQYF. This chain connects TRBV5-5 to TRBJ2-5; 9 bases are shared with TRBD1. The CDR3 consists of 16 residues. The junction had 15 bases not matched to a gene; V was cut back by 2 bases and J by 10 bases. Looked up from germline, CDR1 is SGHKS and CDR2 is YYEKEE (reference sequence).

Notes on this clonotype: Given a much more abundant clone one base away, this may be a read error. The V gene is TRBV10-3, the J gene TRBJ2-1; no firm D call. Germline loops: CDR1 ENHRY, CDR2 SYGVKD. CDR3 length: 15 residues. The CDR3: CAVSEGLLSYNEQFF. The CDR3 DNA is TGTGCCGTCAGTGAAGGGTTACTCTCCTACAATGAGCAGTTCTTC.

This rearrangement joins TRBV20-1 to TRBJ2-3; possibly TRBD2 for D (7 bases). Germline V gene lookup returns CDR1 DFQATT and CDR2 SNEGSKA (reference sequence). Trimming took 6 bases from V and 4 from J, leaving 32 bases between them. The CDR3 totals 19 residues. The CDR3 DNA reads TGCAGTGCGCTGAAAAGACAAGGCACACGGGGGGCCGATTCAGATACGCAGTATTTT. Amino acid sequence: CSALKRQGTRGADSDTQYF.

The chain links TRBV6-2 or TRBV6-3 to TRBJ1-5; D ambiguous. The length of the CDR3 is 14 residues. Trimming left V 7 bases short and J 4 bases short, with 14 bases between. Germline V gene lookup returns CDR1 MNHEY and CDR2 SVGEGT. The CDR3 region has the DNA TGTGCCAGCACCCTGACGGGAAAGAATCAGCCCCAGCATTTT. Amino acid sequence: CASTLTGKNQPQHF.

This clonotype was seen only a few times. The CDR3: CSARDSRGRTDTQYF. The CDR3, as DNA: TGCAGTGCTAGAGATTCGAGGGGACGCACAGATACGCAGTATTTT. The chain links TRBV20-1 to TRBJ2-3, with D perhaps assigned TRBD1 or TRBD2 (5 bases each). The V gene's germline CDR1 is DFQATT and CDR2 SNEGSKA (reference sequence). The CDR3 has 15 amino acids. Deletions cut 0 bases from V and 1 base from J, with 11 bases between.

This clonotype occurred a few times. This rearrangement joins TRBV6-5 to TRBJ2-5, with 9 bases matching TRBD2. The trim removed 2 bases at V and 2 bases at J, leaving 6 bases unmatched. Looked up from germline, CDR1 is MNHEY and CDR2 is SVGAGI. The CDR3 is 16 residues long. CDR3 amino acids: CASSYRASGEQETQYF. The CDR3 coding sequence is TGTGCCAGCAGTTACAGGGCTAGCGGGGAACAAGAGACCCAGTACTTC.

The chain couples TRBV20-1 to TRBJ2-7, with 9 bases identical to TRBD1. The germline CDR1 and CDR2 sequences are DFQATT and SNEGSKA (reference sequence). Trimming took 6 bases from V and 0 from J; bases not matched to a gene: 6. The CDR3 extends over 14 amino acids. In DNA, the CDR3 is TGCAGTGCGACCCGGGACAGGGCCTCCTACGAGCAGTACTTC. Amino acid sequence: CSATRDRASYEQYF.

The rearrangement links TRBV20-1 to TRBJ2-1, with D perhaps matching TRBD1 or TRBD2 (5 bases each). V was cut by 6 bases and J by 3 bases, with 15 bases left in between. The germline V gene encodes CDR1 DFQATT and CDR2 SNEGSKA (reference sequence). The CDR3 runs to 14 residues. The CDR3 region has the DNA TGCAGTGCGACTCCGGGACGGAGCTACAATGAGCAGTTCTTC. Translation gives CSATPGRSYNEQFF.

V is TRBV12-3 or TRBV12-4 and J is TRBJ1-1, with 7 nucleotides matching TRBD1. The CDR3 length is 17 residues. V shed 4 bases and J 4 bases; nucleotides not matched to a gene: 15. The CDR3 loop is CASSYRGQGGRSTEAFF. The CDR3 DNA reads TGTGCCAGCAGTTATCGTGGCCAAGGGGGCAGGAGCACTGAAGCTTTCTTT.

This clonotype was detected a few times. This chain connects TRBV12-3 or TRBV12-4 to TRBJ2-3; 13 bases map to TRBD2. The trim removed 7 bases at V and 2 bases at J, leaving 6 bases unmatched. CDR3 size: 16 residues. CDR3 amino acids: CASTTLAGGPTDTQYF. The CDR3 DNA reads as TGTGCCAGCACTACACTAGCGGGGGGGCCCACAGATACGCAGTATTTT.

This clonotype has just a few counts. The chain joins TRBV27 to TRBJ1-2, with unresolved D. Looked up from germline, CDR1 is MNHEY and CDR2 is SMNVEV (reference sequence). The CDR3 totals 15 residues. The germline V and J ends were trimmed by 5 bases and 0 bases, with 13 bases remaining between them. This CDR3 is CASSPSTPANYGYTF. CDR3 nucleotide sequence: TGTGCCAGCAGTCCTTCGACCCCAGCTAACTATGGCTACACCTTC.

This sequence joins TRBV6-2 or TRBV6-3 and TRBJ1-1; D is uncertain. Trimming removed 5 bases at V and 0 bases at J, with 16 bases between. There are 16 residues in the CDR3. Germline-derived CDR1 and CDR2 are MNHEY and SVGEGT. DNA of the CDR3: TGTGCCAGCAGTCCCCGGGTCGACCCATTGAACACTGAAGCTTTCTTT. It translates to CASSPRVDPLNTEAFF.

This chain joins TRBV7-8 and TRBJ2-5; D possibly uses TRBD1 or TRBD2 (5 bases each). V was cut by 5 bases and J by 0 bases, with 13 bases left in between. CDR1 SGHVS and CDR2 FQNEAQ come from the germline V gene. The CDR3 spans 15 residues. The CDR3 loop is CASSEERGHQETQYF. Written as DNA, the CDR3 is TGTGCCAGCAGCGAGGAAAGGGGACACCAAGAGACCCAGTACTTC.

Note on this clonotype: This may come from a read error, since a much larger clone is one base off. The conserved closing phenylalanine or tryptophan is absent in this CDR3, likely reflecting a read error. The chain has TRBV28 and TRBJ2-7; 7 positions agree with TRBD1. Per germline, CDR1 MDHEN and CDR2 SYDVKM. The CDR3 runs to 14 residues. The J segment lost 3 bases and the V segment lost 5 bases, leaving 7 bases of the junction unmatched. The CDR3 nucleotides read TGTGCCAGCAGTCGAGACAGGGCTCTCTACGAGCAGTACTTA. This codes for CASSRDRALYEQYL.

The sample holds many counts of this clonotype. The genes are TRBV4-3 and TRBJ2-7; perhaps TRBD1 as D (5 bases). V was shortened by 0 bases and J by 1 base, with 10 bases between the two germline ends. Germline V gene lookup returns CDR1 LGHNA and CDR2 YSLEER. This CDR3 has 15 residues. CDR3 protein: CASSQDGRTSYEQYF. In DNA, the CDR3 is TGCGCCAGCAGCCAAGACGGTCGGACATCCTACGAGCAGTACTTC.

V is TRBV12-3 or TRBV12-4 and J is TRBJ2-1; 9 bases are shared with TRBD1. V trimming: 8 bases; J trimming: 9 bases; junction bases outside the gene matches: 11. CDR3 size: 14 residues. The CDR3, as DNA: TGTGCCAGCGGACGGACGGGACAGGGTCTTGAGCAGTTCTTC. Its protein product is CASGRTGQGLEQFF.

The chain has TRBV14 and TRBJ1-1; perhaps TRBD1 as D (5 bases). This CDR3 region has 14 residues. From germline, CDR1 is SGHDN and CDR2 FVKESK. V was cut by 2 bases and J by 7 bases, with 14 bases left in between. The chain's CDR3 is CASSQYGHLGEAFF. DNA of the CDR3: TGTGCCAGCAGCCAATACGGACACCTTGGTGAAGCTTTCTTT.

The V gene is TRBV7-3, the J gene TRBJ2-7, with D possibly being TRBD2 (6 bases). Germline CDR1 is SGHTA and CDR2 is FQGTGA. The CDR3 length is 16 residues. V lost 1 base and J lost 3, with 16 bases in between. For the CDR3, the DNA is TGTGCCAGCAGCTTAAAAAGGGTGGAGGGGCACTACGAGCAGTACTTC. Translation: CASSLKRVEGHYEQYF.

This clonotype was observed a single time. A much more abundant neighbour one base away suggests this may be a read error. The chain uses TRBV4-2 and TRBJ2-5, with TRBD2 matching 11 bases. Germline assignment: CDR1 LGHNA and CDR2 YNFKEQ. This CDR3 contains 16 residues. In DNA, the CDR3 is TGTGTCAGCAGCCAAGTGGCTAGCGGGGGGCAAGAGACCCAGTACTTC. This gives the protein CVSSQVASGGQETQYF.

The rearrangement uses TRBV14 and TRBJ2-5; no firm D call. CDR1 and CDR2 (germline): SGHDN, FVKESK. This CDR3 has 16 residues. Trimming removed 4 bases at V and 0 bases at J, with 15 bases between. The CDR3 region has the DNA TGTGCCAGCAGCCGCTTTGGTCAGGCGTACCAAGAGACCCAGTACTTC. This translates into CASSRFGQAYQETQYF.

This chain uses TRBV3-1 with TRBJ1-1, with D tentatively TRBD1 (6 bases). The germline V and J ends were trimmed by 0 bases and 1 base, with 18 bases remaining between them. The germline V gene has CDR1 LGHDT and CDR2 YNNKEL (reference sequence). The CDR3 covers 18 residues. CDR3 DNA sequence: TGTGCCAGCAGCCAAGACAGGAGGGGGGGCCGATCGAACACTGAAGCTTTCTTT. Its protein product is CASSQDRRGGRSNTEAFF.

The chain links TRBV3-1 to TRBJ1-1; D is unclear. Trimming pared 6 bases from V and 1 base from J, leaving 12 bases between. The V gene's germline CDR1 is LGHDT and CDR2 YNNKEL (reference sequence). The CDR3 covers 14 residues. CDR3 coding DNA: TGTGCCAGCAGTCCTATTGACCGGAACACTGAAGCTTTCTTT. This encodes CASSPIDRNTEAFF. The whole variable domain, remainder taken from reference TRBV3-1 and TRBJ1-1, is DTAVSQTPKYLVTQMGNDKSIKCEQNLGHDTMYWYKQDSKKFLKIMFSYNNKELIINETVPNRFSPKSPDKAHLNLHINSLELGDSAVYFCASSPIDRNTEAFFGQGTRLTVV.

V usage is TRBV6-5 and J usage is TRBJ2-3, with 7 bases fitting TRBD1. V lost 5 bases, J lost 1 base, and 6 bases stayed unmatched. There are 15 residues in the CDR3. The germline V gene has CDR1 MNHEY and CDR2 SVGAGI. The CDR3 DNA reads TGTGCCAGCAGTCCCGGACAGGTGGGCACAGATACGCAGTATTTT. Encoded protein: CASSPGQVGTDTQYF.

The rearrangement links TRBV6-6 to TRBJ1-1; D gene ambiguous. Germline V gene lookup returns CDR1 MNHNY and CDR2 SVGAGI (reference sequence). The CDR3 runs 13 residues. Trimming took off 2 bases at V and 0 bases at J, with 4 bases between the two ends. The CDR3 reads CASSYRMNTEAFF. CDR3 DNA: TGTGCCAGCAGTTACCGGATGAACACTGAAGCTTTCTTT.

The chain joins TRBV5-5 to TRBJ2-5; 8 positions agree with TRBD1. Trimming took 4 bases from V and 11 from J; bases not matched to a gene: 10. The CDR3 spans 13 residues. Germline V gene data show CDR1 as SGHKS and CDR2 as YYEKEE (reference sequence). The CDR3 reads CASSKGQVDEQYF. The CDR3 nucleotides are TGTGCCAGCAGCAAGGGACAGGTCGATGAGCAGTACTTC.

CDR3 in amino acids: CAARLGQASKKLFF. The CDR3 DNA reads as TGTGCCGCCCGACTCGGACAGGCCAGTAAAAAACTGTTTTTT. The V and J genes are TRBV6-5 and TRBJ1-4, with 7 bases fitting TRBD1. This CDR3 has 14 residues. The V gene end was trimmed by 11 bases and the J gene end by 9 bases; junction bases not matched to a gene: 15. In germline, CDR1 is MNHEY, CDR2 SVGAGI.

This clonotype was seen more than once but under ten times. The CDR3 loop reads CASSLRQIGEKLFF. In nucleotides, the CDR3 is TGCGCCAGCAGCTTGAGACAAATCGGCGAAAAACTGTTTTTT. V and J are TRBV5-1 and TRBJ1-4; D is unresolved. Germline V lookup: CDR1 SGHRS, CDR2 YFSETQ. The CDR3 extends over 14 amino acids. Trimming pared 1 base from V and 8 bases from J, leaving 12 bases between.

Note on this clonotype: A far larger clone lies a single base away; this is likely a read error. This sequence joins TRBV7-2 and TRBJ2-3; D call uncertain. The CDR3 has 14 amino acids. The germline V gene encodes CDR1 SGHTA and CDR2 FQGNSA. CDR3 sequence (DNA): TGTGCCAGCAGCTTCGGCCCAAGCACAGATACGCGGTATTTT. It yields the protein CASSFGPSTDTRYF.

The V gene is TRBV5-6, the J gene TRBJ1-4; no firm D call. CDR3 length: 14 residues. Between the trimmed V and J ends, which lost 4 bases and 10 bases, there was a span of 17 bases. Germline values: CDR1 SGHDT, CDR2 YYEEEE. The CDR3, as DNA: TGTGCCAGCAGCCCGGATTCCAGTCGCGGAAAACTGTTTTTT. It yields the protein CASSPDSSRGKLFF.